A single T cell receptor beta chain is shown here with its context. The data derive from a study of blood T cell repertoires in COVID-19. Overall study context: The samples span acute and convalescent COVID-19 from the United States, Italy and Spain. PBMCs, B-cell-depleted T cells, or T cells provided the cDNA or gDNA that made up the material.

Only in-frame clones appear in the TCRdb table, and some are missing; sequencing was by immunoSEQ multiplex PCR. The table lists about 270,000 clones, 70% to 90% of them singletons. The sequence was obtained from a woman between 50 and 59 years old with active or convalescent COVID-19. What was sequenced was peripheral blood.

Written as DNA, the CDR3 is TGTGCCAGCAGCCTGAGCGCTAGAGTTACGCAGTATTTT. Translated: CASSLSARVTQYF. The V call is TRBV6-2 or TRBV6-3, the J call TRBJ2-3; no firm D call. CDR1 is MNHEY and CDR2 is SVGEGT in the germline V gene. This CDR3 is 13 amino acids long. V gave up 6 bases and J gave up 8 bases, with 15 bases separating them.